The 30 T cell receptor beta chains reported below all come from one sample, sequenced in a study of vaccination and CD4 T cells after COVID-19. Their target antigens are unknown. The study sequenced cultured CD4+ T cell DNA using the Oncomine TCR Beta short-read assay. TCRdb processed the PCR reads anew with MiXCR; each CDR3 protein has one entry. The repertoire holds tens of thousands of distinct CDR3 sequences, with around 62% as singletons. Noted treatment: approximately 9-day PBMC culture with coronavirus spike peptide pools or control peptides (ViraFEST assay). The specimen was CD4+ T cells from blood, cultured in vitro. The receptors originated from a human donor who had recovered from COVID-19.

The rearrangement joins TRBV7-2 to TRBJ2-3, with 7 bases aligning to TRBD1. Germline V gene lookup returns CDR1 SGHTA and CDR2 FQGNSA. After removal of 5 bases from V and 5 bases from J, the junction contained 4 bases not matched to a gene. The CDR3 has 13 amino acids. CDR3 in amino acids: CASSHAGGDTQYF. CDR3 DNA sequence: TGTGCCAGCAGCCACGCAGGGGGAGATACGCAGTATTTT.

CDR3 in DNA: TGTGCCAGCAGCTATGATGGACAGGGGAGGTATGAGCAGTTCTTC. Translated, it gives CASSYDGQGRYEQFF. This sequence joins TRBV6-2 or TRBV6-3 and TRBJ2-1; 9 bases line up with TRBD1. With 6 bases clipped from V and 8 bases from J, the junction kept 11 bases outside the gene matches. Per the germline V gene, CDR1 is MNHEY and CDR2 is SVGEGT. The length of the CDR3 is 15 residues.

The V call is TRBV20-1, the J call TRBJ2-7; no reliable D call. Trimming took 0 bases from V and 5 from J, leaving 11 bases between them. Germline CDR1 is DFQATT and CDR2 is SNEGSKA (reference sequence). CDR3 size: 13 residues. The CDR3 spells CSARDTVLNEQYF. The CDR3 region has the DNA TGCAGTGCTAGAGACACGGTCCTTAACGAGCAGTACTTC.

The chain employs TRBV30 and TRBJ2-5, with 8 bases that match TRBD2. This CDR3 has 15 residues. Germline values: CDR1 GTSNPN, CDR2 SVGIG (reference sequence). V was clipped by 4 bases and J by 2 bases; unmatched bases: 9. CDR3: CAWTQGTSGQETQYF. The CDR3, as DNA: TGTGCCTGGACCCAGGGGACTAGTGGTCAAGAGACCCAGTACTTC.

The chain couples TRBV20-1 to TRBJ2-6, with TRBD1 identical over 9 bases. The germline V gene encodes CDR1 DFQATT and CDR2 SNEGSKA (reference sequence). The CDR3 has 15 residues. Trimming cost V 5 bases and J 2 bases; bases outside gene matches: 4. CDR3 amino acids: CSASDRGTGANVLTF. CDR3 DNA sequence: TGCAGTGCTTCGGACAGGGGAACTGGGGCCAACGTCCTGACTTTC.

V is TRBV19 and J is TRBJ1-1; D is possibly TRBD1 (5 bases). Germline V lookup: CDR1 LNHDA, CDR2 SQIVND (reference sequence). The V end was cut by 5 bases, the J end by 4 bases, with 11 bases between. CDR3 length: 13 residues. CDR3 amino acids: CASSLREGTEAFF. The CDR3 DNA follows: TGTGCCAGTAGTCTCAGGGAGGGCACTGAAGCTTTCTTT.

This sequence joins TRBV7-2 and TRBJ1-1, with D perhaps matching TRBD1 (6 bases). The CDR3 loop spans 12 amino acids. The V end lost 5 bases, the J end lost 11 bases, and 15 bases lay between the germline ends. CDR1 and CDR2 from the germline V gene are SGHTA and FQGNSA. CDR3 in amino acids: CASSPMTGFAFF. The CDR3 DNA follows: TGTGCCAGCAGCCCGATGACAGGTTTTGCTTTCTTT.

This chain connects TRBV6-2 or TRBV6-3 to TRBJ1-1; 7 nucleotides agree with TRBD1. The junction had 6 bases not matched to a gene; V was cut back by 7 bases and J by 4 bases. Looked up from germline, CDR1 is MNHEY and CDR2 is SVGEGT. The CDR3 totals 13 residues. CDR3: CASTRQGSTEAFF. CDR3 DNA sequence: TGTGCCAGCACCAGACAGGGTTCCACTGAAGCTTTCTTT.

This clonotype came up once. The CDR3 protein is CASSPGIWNGYTF. The CDR3 nucleotides read TGTGCCAGCAGCCCAGGGATCTGGAATGGCTACACCTTC. This chain joins TRBV12-3 or TRBV12-4 and TRBJ1-2, with D perhaps TRBD1 (5 bases). The CDR3 runs to 13 residues. Trimming took off 6 bases at V and 6 bases at J, with 14 bases between the two ends.

The V call is TRBV7-9, the J call TRBJ2-2; TRBD1 aligns across 11 bases. This CDR3 is built from 14 residues. Germline V gene data show CDR1 as SEHNR and CDR2 as FQNEAQ (reference sequence). V shed 8 bases and J 7 bases; nucleotides not matched to a gene: 6. In DNA, the CDR3 is TGTGCCAGCGGACGGGACAGGGGGATCGGGGAGCTGTTTTTT. Residues: CASGRDRGIGELFF.

The chain links TRBV20-1 to TRBJ2-7; 9 bases fit TRBD1. Looked up from germline, CDR1 is DFQATT and CDR2 is SNEGSKA (reference sequence). After removal of 3 bases from V and 1 base from J, the junction contained 7 bases not matched to a gene. CDR3 length: 15 residues. The DNA of the CDR3 is TGCAGTGCTAGGGCTCCGGGACAGGGTTCCTACGAGCAGTACTTC. Its protein is CSARAPGQGSYEQYF.

The chain couples TRBV19 to TRBJ1-1; D remains unclear. Germline CDR1 is LNHDA and CDR2 is SQIVND (reference sequence). V was cut by 7 bases and J by 7 bases, with 16 bases left in between. The CDR3 spans 13 residues. CDR3: CASISAVTIEAFF. DNA of the CDR3: TGTGCCAGTATTTCAGCAGTCACGATTGAAGCTTTCTTT.

V usage is TRBV2 and J usage is TRBJ1-5, with D unclear. The CDR3 sequence is 17 residues long. Between the trimmed V and J ends, which lost 4 bases and 0 bases, there was a span of 16 bases. CDR1 is SNHLY and CDR2 is FYNNEI in the germline V gene. The CDR3 nucleotides read TGTGCCAGCAGTGTGATCGTCGGGCAGGCTAGCAATCAGCCCCAGCATTTT. Its translation: CASSVIVGQASNQPQHF.

The gene calls are TRBV20-1 and TRBJ2-1; perhaps TRBD1 as D (5 bases). The V end was cut by 4 bases, the J end by 4 bases, with 11 bases between. Germline CDR1 DFQATT, CDR2 SNEGSKA (reference sequence). The CDR3 has 13 amino acids. The CDR3 sequence is CSAIVPGYNEQFF. CDR3 DNA: TGCAGTGCTATAGTGCCAGGGTACAATGAGCAGTTCTTC.

The CDR3 spells CASTLGLAGGPENEQFF. The DNA of the CDR3 is TGTGCCAGCACTCTGGGACTAGCGGGAGGGCCGGAGAATGAGCAGTTCTTC. The chain employs TRBV12-3 or TRBV12-4 and TRBJ2-1; TRBD2 agrees at 16 bases. The junction had 10 bases not matched to a gene; V was cut back by 7 bases and J by 7 bases. The CDR3 extends over 17 amino acids.

This sequence joins TRBV6-2 or TRBV6-3 and TRBJ1-2, with a possible D match to TRBD1 (6 bases). Germline V gene sequence: CDR1 MNHEY, CDR2 SVGEGT. V lost 7 bases and J lost 1, with 16 bases in between. This CDR3 comprises 15 residues. As DNA, the CDR3 is TGTGCCAGCACCGGACCGGGACAAAATAACTATGGCTACACCTTC. Translating gives CASTGPGQNNYGYTF.

This chain uses TRBV20-1 with TRBJ1-2; the D gene is possibly TRBD1 (6 bases). Germline loops: CDR1 DFQATT, CDR2 SNEGSKA (reference sequence). CDR3 size: 13 residues. Trimming pared 5 bases from V and 7 bases from J, leaving 17 bases between. Written as DNA, the CDR3 is TGCAGTGCTGATAGGGACATCTGGAGTGGCTACACCTTC. Translated, it gives CSADRDIWSGYTF.

This clonotype was counted a few times. The chain has TRBV30 and TRBJ1-1, with a weak D call TRBD1 (5 bases). CDR1 and CDR2 (germline): GTSNPN, SVGIG (reference sequence). The CDR3 spans 16 residues. Between the trimmed V and J ends, which lost 0 bases and 0 bases, there was a span of 14 bases. As DNA, the CDR3 is TGTGCCTGGAGTGTAAGGCAGGGCCGAATGAACACTGAAGCTTTCTTT. Translation gives CAWSVRQGRMNTEAFF.

This clonotype has a handful of counts. The chain recombines TRBV30 with TRBJ1-5; a possible D gene is TRBD1 (5 bases). The CDR3 spans 16 residues. Trimming removed 1 base from V and 1 base from J, with 14 bases in between. Germline-derived CDR1 and CDR2 are GTSNPN and SVGIG (reference sequence). DNA of the CDR3: TGTGCCTGGAGTGCTTTCGGGGCCTTCAGCAATCAGCCCCAGCATTTT. This sequence encodes CAWSAFGAFSNQPQHF.

This clonotype was seen just once. The chain carries TRBV20-1 and TRBJ2-1; 9 positions agree with TRBD2. Per the germline V gene, CDR1 is DFQATT and CDR2 is SNEGSKA (reference sequence). The CDR3 runs 14 residues. After removal of 1 base from V and 7 bases from J, the junction contained 5 bases not matched to a gene. In DNA, the CDR3 is TGCAGTGCTAGAGTTAGCGGGAGATATAATGAGCAGTTCTTC. Encoded protein: CSARVSGRYNEQFF.

This clonotype ranks as large. This chain connects TRBV6-2 or TRBV6-3 to TRBJ1-5; D possibly corresponds to TRBD1 (5 bases). Germline V gene lookup returns CDR1 MNHEY and CDR2 SVGEGT. V gave up 2 bases and J gave up 4 bases, with 6 bases separating them. There are 13 residues in the CDR3. CDR3 sequence: CASSYRQNQPQHF. For the CDR3, the DNA is TGTGCCAGCAGTTACCGACAGAATCAGCCCCAGCATTTT.

This rearrangement joins TRBV6-1 to TRBJ1-2, with D possibly TRBD1 on 6 matching bases. Germline-derived CDR1 and CDR2 are MNHNS and SASEGT. The CDR3 covers 11 residues. Trimming removed 9 bases at V and 5 bases at J, with 10 bases between. CDR3 bases: TGTGCCAGTACAAGGGGGTATGGCTACACCTTC. Encoded protein: CASTRGYGYTF.

The chain links TRBV28 to TRBJ2-4; D gene uncertain. V lost 8 bases, J lost 1 base, and 15 bases lay in between. CDR1 and CDR2 (germline): MDHEN, SYDVKM. The length of the CDR3 is 15 residues. This CDR3 reads CASGRLYRAKNIQYF. The CDR3, as DNA: TGTGCCAGCGGTCGTTTGTATCGGGCCAAAAACATTCAGTACTTC.

The rearrangement joins TRBV2 to TRBJ1-5, with 9 bases matching TRBD1. Germline V gives CDR1 SNHLY, CDR2 FYNNEI. The CDR3 is 13 amino acids. After removal of 7 bases from V and 4 bases from J, the junction contained 2 bases not matched to a gene. The CDR3 bases are TGTGCCAGCACGGGACAGGGAAATCAGCCCCAGCATTTT. Translation gives CASTGQGNQPQHF.

The V gene is TRBV2, the J gene TRBJ1-1; D unclear. The CDR3 consists of 13 residues. Trimming cost V 4 bases and J 3 bases, with 9 bases left between them. The germline V gene encodes CDR1 SNHLY and CDR2 FYNNEI. The CDR3 DNA sequence: TGTGCCAGCAGTGGGGTCGTGGACACTGAAGCTTTCTTT. Protein sequence: CASSGVVDTEAFF.

This clonotype turned up a few times. The gene calls are TRBV21-1 and TRBJ1-2; no check of the table's D call, TRBD1, against the DNA was made. TRBV21-1 is a listed pseudogene. CDR3 size: 12 residues. The CDR3 spells CASRGANYGYTF. In DNA, the CDR3 is TGTGCCAGCCGGGGGGCTAACTATGGCTACACCTTC.

This clonotype is judged medium-sized (0.01 to 0.1%). V and J are TRBV20-1 and TRBJ1-3, with D perhaps TRBD1 (5 bases). The CDR3 consists of 12 residues. Germline values: CDR1 DFQATT, CDR2 SNEGSKA (reference sequence). V was shortened by 3 bases and J by 4 bases, with 7 bases between the two germline ends. The chain's CDR3 is CSASRQGNTIYF. For the CDR3, the DNA is TGCAGTGCTAGTAGACAGGGAAACACCATATATTTT.

The gene calls are TRBV19 and TRBJ1-5, with D possibly being TRBD1 (6 bases). The CDR3 covers 12 residues. Looked up from germline, CDR1 is LNHDA and CDR2 is SQIVND (reference sequence). Trimming removed 7 bases at V and 5 bases at J, with 9 bases between. This CDR3 is CASKGGDQPQHF. In DNA, the CDR3 is TGTGCCAGTAAAGGGGGTGATCAGCCCCAGCATTTT.

This clonotype came up a few times. The chain has TRBV7-2 and TRBJ2-3, with 14 bases matching TRBD2. V trimming: 5 bases; J trimming: 5 bases; junction bases outside the gene matches: 3. The CDR3 spans 15 residues. Germline CDR1 reads SGHTA; CDR2 reads FQGNSA. The CDR3 region has the DNA TGTGCCAGCAGCCGGGGACTAGCGGGAGTAGATACGCAGTATTTT. Residues: CASSRGLAGVDTQYF.

This clonotype was detected a few times. V is TRBV20-1 and J is TRBJ1-1; 8 nucleotides match TRBD1. The V gene's germline CDR1 is DFQATT and CDR2 SNEGSKA (reference sequence). The trim removed 0 bases at V and 5 bases at J, leaving 8 bases unmatched. The CDR3 consists of 15 residues. The CDR3 sequence: CSARDAQGAGTEAFF. DNA for the CDR3: TGCAGTGCTAGAGATGCGCAGGGGGCGGGGACTGAAGCTTTCTTT.